One sample yielded the 12 T cell receptor beta chains listed below, sequenced in a study of brain T cells in children with intractable seizures. Regarding time point: blood from clinic visit 5 months post-surgery; TSC patient then seizure free. Method: immunoSEQ multiplex PCR; TCRdb's copy keeps in-frame clones and lacks some. The data hold about 340,000 clones, with over 90% observed a single time. The specimen comprised peripheral blood, sampled less than 6 months after surgery. All receptors come from a boy younger than two with tuberous sclerosis and intractable seizures.

The CDR3 coding sequence is TGTGCCAGCAGCCGCGGGTCCTACGAGCAGTACTTC. It specifies CASSRGSYEQYF. V usage is TRBV5-4 and J usage is TRBJ2-7, with D tentatively TRBD2 (5 bases). The CDR3 is 12 amino acids. Per germline, CDR1 SGHNT and CDR2 YYREEE (reference sequence). V lost 4 bases and J 1 base, leaving 6 bases between the germline ends.

The rearrangement joins TRBV24-1 to TRBJ1-5; 11 nucleotides align to TRBD1. The V segment lost 9 bases and the J segment 6 bases; nucleotides outside the gene matches: 6. The length of the CDR3 is 14 residues. Germline V CDR1 and CDR2: KGHDR, SFDVKD. CDR3 region: CATGGTGGGQPQHF. In DNA form, the CDR3 reads TGTGCCACCGGGGGGACAGGGGGTGGTCAGCCCCAGCATTTT.

This chain uses TRBV19 with TRBJ1-2; the match to TRBD1 covers 8 bases. CDR3 length: 14 amino acids. V gave up 6 bases and J gave up 3 bases; unmatched junction bases: 6. Germline CDR1 is LNHDA and CDR2 is SQIVND (reference sequence). CDR3 bases: TGTGCCAGTAGCATCGACAGGGGCTACTATGGCTACACCTTC. Translation gives CASSIDRGYYGYTF.

The V and J genes are TRBV19 and TRBJ2-7; D perhaps matches TRBD2 (6 bases). Germline CDR1 and CDR2: LNHDA and SQIVND (reference sequence). V was pared by 4 bases and J by 7 bases, with 14 bases between. The CDR3 spans 13 residues. Here the CDR3 reads CASSTNPRGEQYF. In DNA, the CDR3 is TGTGCCAGTAGTACCAACCCTCGGGGGGAGCAGTACTTC.

This chain connects TRBV30 to TRBJ1-2; possible D gene TRBD1, 6 bases. The CDR3 runs 18 residues. CDR1 is GTSNPN, CDR2 SVGIG, per germline (reference sequence). V was clipped by 5 bases and J by 0 bases, with 25 bases between them. The CDR3 bases are TGTGCCTGGGAGGGGGTCTGGGATTTCATCCCCACTAACTATGGCTACACCTTC. Its protein product is CAWEGVWDFIPTNYGYTF.

The chain couples TRBV20-1 to TRBJ1-3, with D unresolved. CDR3 length: 11 residues. The V gene's germline CDR1 is DFQATT and CDR2 SNEGSKA (reference sequence). V lost 1 base and J 6 bases, leaving 4 bases between the germline ends. The CDR3 reads CSARVENTIYF. The CDR3 bases are TGCAGTGCTAGAGTGGAAAACACCATATATTTT.

This chain links TRBV3-1 (or the pseudogene TRBV3-2) with TRBJ2-3; no reliable D call. V shed 1 base and J shed 2 bases, with 16 bases lying between them. The CDR3 is 17 residues long. From germline, CDR1 is LGHDT and CDR2 YNNKEL (reference sequence). As DNA, the CDR3 is TGTGCCAGCAGCCAAGCCCTGCCGCCGAGGCCCACAGATACGCAGTATTTT. Encoded protein: CASSQALPPRPTDTQYF.

A note on this clone: Other DNA sequences of this sample code for an identical CDR3. This rearrangement joins TRBV29-1 to TRBJ1-2; D gene ambiguous. Germline V gene data show CDR1 as SQVTM and CDR2 as ANQGSEA. There are 11 residues in the CDR3. With 4 bases removed from V and 2 bases from J, the gap between germline ends came to 5 bases. The CDR3 coding sequence is TGCAGCGTTGGAGGGAACTATGGCTACACCTTC. This codes for CSVGGNYGYTF. The whole variable domain, remainder taken from reference TRBV29-1 and TRBJ1-2, is SAVISQKPSRDICQRGTSLTIQCQVDSQVTMMFWYRQQPGQSLTLIATANQGSEATYESGFVIDKFPISRPNLTFSTLTVSNMSPEDSSIYLCSVGGNYGYTFGSGTRLTVV.

V is TRBV12-3 or TRBV12-4 and J is TRBJ2-2; no firm D call. Trimming removed 2 bases at V and 8 bases at J, with 3 bases between. The CDR3 is 11 amino acids. CDR3 bases: TGTGCCAGCAGTTTACCAGGGGAGCTGTTTTTT. This gives the protein CASSLPGELFF.

The chain uses TRBV29-1 and TRBJ2-2, with TRBD1 matching 7 bases. J gave up 3 bases and V 8 bases, and 3 bases lay outside the gene matches. This CDR3 has 12 residues. Germline CDR1 reads SQVTM; CDR2 reads ANQGSEA. The CDR3 DNA is TGCAGCTCCGGGACAGACACCGGGGAGCTGTTTTTT. Residues: CSSGTDTGELFF.

The chain links TRBV28 to TRBJ2-7; 12 bases agree with TRBD2. The trim removed 3 bases at V and 2 bases at J, leaving 17 bases unmatched. Germline V gene lookup returns CDR1 MDHEN and CDR2 SYDVKM. The CDR3 spans 20 residues. The CDR3 loop reads CASSFLGRRLAGVVPYEQYF. The CDR3 DNA sequence: TGTGCCAGCAGTTTTTTGGGTAGAAGACTAGCGGGAGTGGTTCCCTACGAGCAGTACTTC.

This chain links TRBV30 with TRBJ2-3; tentative D call: TRBD1 (6 bases). Germline V lookup: CDR1 GTSNPN, CDR2 SVGIG (reference sequence). The CDR3 spans 16 residues. Trimming removed 4 bases at V and 3 bases at J, with 20 bases between. CDR3 nucleotide sequence: TGTGCCTGGATAACAGGGTTTGGAGGTCCAACAGATACGCAGTATTTT. Its translation: CAWITGFGGPTDTQYF.